This is a list of T cell receptor beta chains from one sample in a study of cytomegalovirus exposure and HLA in healthy donors. Assay used: immunoSEQ multiplex PCR; TCRdb lists only in-frame clones, some missing. The profile shows 150,000 to 200,000 clones, roughly 83% of them singletons. Sequencing input: PBMCs. The receptors shown here come from a woman in her fifties or sixties in good health and CMV-seronegative. CDR3s include the opening cysteine and the closing phenylalanine or tryptophan. A D gene is named only where the DNA matches it firmly. The size of a clone is reported for some rows only, either as once, few or many, or as a class for expanded clones.

16,TRBV7-9,-,-,TRBJ2-1,CASSPLGGKTYNEQFF,TGTGCCAGCAGCCCCCTTGGGGGGAAGACCTACAATGAGCAGTTCTTC
19,TRBV4-1,-,TRBD2,TRBJ2-1,CASSQDASGERKSYNEQFF,TGCGCCAGCAGCCAAGACGCTAGCGGGGAAAGGAAGTCCTACAATGAGCAGTTCTTC
17,TRBV2,-,TRBD1,TRBJ2-2,CASNPPRQGNHPGELFF,TGTGCCAGCAACCCCCCTCGACAGGGTAATCACCCCGGGGAGCTGTTTTTT
15,TRBV5-4,-,-,TRBJ2-6,CASSLAGYGANVLTF,TGTGCCAGCAGCTTGGCAGGGTACGGGGCCAACGTCCTGACTTTC
11,TRBV9,-,-,TRBJ2-3,CASSAGDTQYF,TGTGCCAGCAGCGCGGGAGATACGCAGTATTTT
17,TRBV5-1,-,TRBD1,TRBJ2-1,CASSYRPDRDGWNEQFF,TGCGCCAGCAGCTATCGACCGGACAGGGATGGATGGAATGAGCAGTTCTTC
15,TRBV18,-,-,TRBJ2-1,CASSPKHDFNNEQFF,TGTGCCAGCTCACCGAAACACGACTTCAACAATGAGCAGTTCTTC
14,TRBV6-6,-,TRBD2,TRBJ2-1,CASSSGGRVNEQFF,TGTGCCAGCAGTTCGGGCGGGAGAGTGAATGAGCAGTTCTTC
14,TRBV5-1,-,TRBD1,TRBJ2-5,CASSPTGQPETQYF,TGCGCCAGCAGCCCGACAGGGCAACCGGAGACCCAGTACTTC
18,TRBV11-3,once,TRBD2,TRBJ2-1,CASSISGLAGGPVNEQFF,TGTGCCAGCAGCATCTCGGGACTAGCGGGGGGGCCAGTGAATGAGCAGTTCTTC
15,TRBV9,few,-,TRBJ2-1,CASSVEDSSYNEQFF,TGTGCCAGCAGCGTAGAGGACAGCTCCTACAATGAGCAGTTCTTC
15,TRBV18,-,-,TRBJ2-7,CASSPQPGVLRGQYF,TGTGCCAGCTCACCCCAACCGGGGGTTCTACGAGGGCAGTACTTC
17,TRBV28,-,TRBD1,TRBJ1-2,CASSPLSLRDRDGGYTF,TGTGCCAGCAGTCCCCTGTCACTCCGGGACAGGGATGGCGGCTACACCTTC
14,TRBV5-1,-,-,TRBJ1-2,CASSLDRSNYGYTF,TGCGCCAGCAGCTTGGACAGATCTAACTATGGCTACACCTTC
17,TRBV6-1,few,TRBD1,TRBJ1-5,CASSAPPGQGIGQPQHF,TGTGCCAGCAGTGCCCCGCCGGGACAGGGAATAGGACAGCCCCAGCATTTT
14,TRBV19,-,TRBD2,TRBJ2-1,CASSMRLAGGPQFF,TGTGCCAGTAGTATGAGACTAGCGGGGGGGCCCCAGTTCTTC
17,TRBV5-1,-,TRBD1,TRBJ1-2,CASSWDRGRGMDRGYTF,TGCGCCAGCAGCTGGGACAGGGGGCGCGGGATGGATCGCGGCTACACCTTC
13,TRBV19,-,-,TRBJ1-5,CASSIQGMEPQHF,TGTGCCAGTAGTATCCAGGGGATGGAGCCCCAGCATTTT
13,TRBV27,many,-,TRBJ1-1,CASIEQGRTEAFF,TGTGCCAGCATAGAACAGGGCCGCACTGAAGCTTTCTTT
12,TRBV7-2,-,-,TRBJ1-1,CASSYDRSEAFF,TGTGCCAGCAGCTACGACAGATCTGAAGCTTTCTTT
18,TRBV4-3,-,TRBD2,TRBJ2-1,CASSQEPSGTREGYEQFF,TGCGCCAGCAGCCAGGAACCTTCCGGGACTAGGGAGGGGTATGAGCAGTTCTTC
16,TRBV7-6,-,-,TRBJ2-1,CASSFQGPSSYNEQFF,TGTGCCAGCAGCTTCCAGGGTCCGAGCTCCTACAATGAGCAGTTCTTC
19,TRBV7-2,-,TRBD2,TRBJ2-4,CASSRVGLAGGPAKNIQYF,TGTGCCAGCAGCCGGGTGGGACTAGCGGGGGGTCCCGCCAAAAACATTCAGTACTTC
14,TRBV6-5,-,-,TRBJ1-2,CASSSLGPGGSYTF,TGTGCCAGCAGTTCCTTGGGCCCCGGAGGAAGCTACACCTTC
14,TRBV2,-,TRBD1,TRBJ2-3,CASKGGARTDTQYF,TGTGCCAGCAAAGGGGGCGCTCGCACAGATACGCAGTATTTT
17,TRBV7-2,once,-,TRBJ2-4,CASSLRDARLAKNIQYF,TGTGCCAGCAGCCTCCGTGATGCGAGGCTAGCCAAAAACATTCAGTACTTC
15,TRBV11-2,-,-,TRBJ1-6,CASSLDRQRNSPLHF,TGTGCCAGCAGCTTAGATCGCCAGCGTAATTCACCCCTCCACTTT
13,TRBV9,-,-,TRBJ2-7,CASSVASTYEQYF,TGTGCCAGCAGCGTAGCGAGTACCTACGAGCAGTACTTC
15,TRBV28,-,TRBD1,TRBJ1-5,CASRGQGFGNQPQHF,TGTGCCAGCCGGGGACAGGGATTCGGCAATCAGCCCCAGCATTTT
14,TRBV4-2,-,-,TRBJ1-2,CASSQEAGPRLNTF,TGTGCCAGCAGCCAAGAGGCGGGACCTAGGTTAAACACCTTC
14,TRBV5-4,once,TRBD1,TRBJ1-1,CASRRTGGGTEAFF,TGTGCCAGCAGGCGGACAGGGGGCGGCACTGAAGCTTTCTTT
9,TRBV29-1,-,-,TRBJ2-3,CSVAPTQYF,TGCAGCGTTGCTCCTACGCAGTATTTT
13,TRBV18,once,-,TRBJ1-4,CASSPLINEKLFF,TGTGCCAGCTCACCCCTAATCAATGAAAAACTGTTTTTT
14,TRBV9,-,TRBD1,TRBJ1-5,CASSQGQGNQPQHF,TGTGCCAGCAGCCAGGGACAGGGGAATCAGCCCCAGCATTTT
16,TRBV7-2,-,TRBD1,TRBJ2-2,CASSYSLGQSTGELFF,TGTGCCAGCAGCTACTCCCTGGGACAGTCCACCGGGGAGCTGTTTTTT
14,TRBV10-3,-,-,TRBJ2-7,CAISETGRGYEQYF,TGTGCCATCAGTGAGACAGGGAGGGGCTACGAGCAGTACTTC
13,TRBV7-8,-,TRBD1,TRBJ1-1,CASSLRDGTVAFF,TGTGCCAGCAGCTTAAGGGATGGGACAGTCGCTTTCTTT
16,TRBV6-4,-,TRBD2,TRBJ2-3,CASRRLAGGPTDTQYF,TGTGCCAGCAGAAGACTAGCGGGAGGGCCCACAGATACGCAGTATTTT